The rows below give T cell receptor beta chains drawn from one sample of a study of CD8+CD57+ T cells in acquired aplastic anemia. TCRdb ran MiXCR on the reads and lists one entry per CDR3 protein. The data hold around 200,000 distinct CDR3 sequences, with about 53% observed a single time. The material sequenced was sorted CD4+, CD8+, or CD8+CD57+ T cells (not recorded which) from PBMCs. These receptor sequences come from a human donor in good health, serving as a control. CDR3s include the opening cysteine and the closing phenylalanine or tryptophan. D genes are given only for firm matches. Clone size, where shown, is once, few, many, or a class for clones that have expanded.

D: .; V: TRBV12-3/TRBV12-4; J: TRBJ1-2; size: many; CDR3: CASSSGRTANYGYTF; DNA: TGTGCCAGCAGTTCCGGACGGACCGCTAACTATGGCTACACCTTC
D: TRBD1; V: TRBV6-1; J: TRBJ1-6; size: .; CDR3: CASAGQVNSPLHF; DNA: TGTGCCAGCGCCGGACAGGTAAATTCACCCCTCCACTTT
D: .; V: TRBV6-2/TRBV6-3; J: TRBJ2-7; size: many; CDR3: CASRIQQAYEQYF; DNA: TGTGCCAGCAGAATCCAGCAGGCCTACGAGCAGTACTTC
D: .; V: TRBV3-2; J: TRBJ2-7; size: many; CDR3: CASSQDPSGGAYEQYF; DNA: TGTGCCAGCAGCCAAGACCCTAGCGGGGGGGCCTACGAGCAGTACTTC
D: .; V: TRBV10-1; J: TRBJ1-2; size: once; CDR3: CASSERGGANYGYTF; DNA: TGCGCCAGCAGTGAGCGGGGGGGTGCTAACTATGGCTACACCTTC
D: TRBD2; V: TRBV6-5; J: TRBJ2-7; size: few; CDR3: CASSPRTSGGFSYEQYF; DNA: TGTGCCAGCAGCCCACGAACTAGCGGGGGGTTCTCCTACGAGCAGTACTTC
D: .; V: TRBV7-3; J: TRBJ2-7; size: .; CDR3: CASSFSGQYEQYF; DNA: TGTGCCAGCAGTTTCTCCGGTCAATACGAGCAGTACTTC
D: .; V: TRBV25-1; J: TRBJ1-5; size: .; CDR3: CASSQQGGQPQHF; DNA: TGTGCCAGCAGTCAACAGGGAGGGCAGCCCCAGCATTTT
D: TRBD1; V: TRBV20-1; J: TRBJ1-6; size: .; CDR3: CSATYRDRGKGSPLHF; DNA: TGCAGTGCTACATACCGGGACAGGGGGAAAGGTTCACCCCTCCACTTT
D: TRBD1; V: TRBV5-1; J: TRBJ1-1; size: many; CDR3: CASSFTGQTFMNTEAFF; DNA: TGCGCCAGCAGCTTCACGGGACAGACTTTCATGAACACTGAAGCTTTCTTT
D: .; V: TRBV24-1; J: TRBJ2-1; size: .; CDR3: CATSATGFSYEQFF; DNA: TGTGCCACCAGTGCTACAGGGTTCTCGTATGAGCAGTTCTTC
D: .; V: TRBV12-3/TRBV12-4; J: TRBJ1-2; size: many; CDR3: CASSLGQYGYTF; DNA: TGTGCCAGCAGTTTGGGGCAGTATGGCTACACCTTC
D: TRBD1; V: TRBV20-1; J: TRBJ1-1; size: .; CDR3: CSANPVNRGQTEAFF; DNA: TGCAGTGCTAACCCCGTGAACAGGGGTCAAACTGAAGCTTTCTTT
D: TRBD1; V: TRBV5-6; J: TRBJ1-6; size: .; CDR3: CASSLRDRTYNSPLHF; DNA: TGTGCCAGCAGCTTGAGGGACAGGACTTATAATTCACCCCTCCACTTT
D: TRBD1; V: TRBV9; J: TRBJ1-5; size: .; CDR3: CASSNGQGNSNQPQHF; DNA: TGTGCCAGCAGCAACGGACAGGGTAATAGCAATCAGCCCCAGCATTTT
D: TRBD2; V: TRBV12-3/TRBV12-4; J: TRBJ2-5; size: .; CDR3: CASSLVAGGPSGETQYF; DNA: TGTGCCAGCAGTTTAGTAGCGGGGGGACCGTCAGGGGAGACCCAGTACTTC
D: TRBD1; V: TRBV5-5; J: TRBJ1-2; size: .; CDR3: CASSFGQGEYPNYGYTF; DNA: TGTGCCAGCAGCTTTGGACAGGGGGAATATCCCAACTATGGCTACACCTTC
D: TRBD1; V: TRBV6-6; J: TRBJ1-5; size: .; CDR3: CASRDRGLSEQPQHF; DNA: TGTGCCAGCAGGGACAGGGGGCTTAGCGAGCAGCCCCAGCATTTT
D: .; V: TRBV19; J: TRBJ1-1; size: many; CDR3: CASSNRDPTEAFF; DNA: TGTGCCAGTAGTAACAGGGATCCCACTGAAGCTTTCTTT
D: .; V: TRBV4-1; J: TRBJ1-2; size: many; CDR3: CASSQDKGLNGYTF; DNA: TGCGCCAGCAGCCAAGATAAAGGACTTAATGGCTACACCTTC
D: .; V: TRBV7-6; J: TRBJ1-5; size: many; CDR3: CASSLARLRGHPKNQPQHF; DNA: TGTGCCAGCAGCTTAGCGAGACTCAGGGGACATCCCAAAAATCAGCCCCAGCATTTT
D: TRBD2; V: TRBV20-1; J: TRBJ2-3; size: many; CDR3: CSARKGTTSGDTQYF; DNA: TGCAGTGCTAGAAAAGGTACGACTAGCGGAGATACGCAGTATTTT
D: .; V: TRBV5-1; J: TRBJ2-7; size: .; CDR3: CASSSGSVYEQYF; DNA: TGCGCCAGCAGCTCCGGGAGCGTGTACGAGCAGTACTTC
D: .; V: TRBV7-2; J: TRBJ2-5; size: .; CDR3: CASSLWLGETQYF; DNA: TGTGCCAGCAGCTTATGGTTGGGGGAGACCCAGTACTTC
D: TRBD2; V: TRBV25-1; J: TRBJ2-4; size: .; CDR3: CASSDSGGGPKNIQYF; DNA: TGTGCCAGCAGTGACAGCGGGGGGGGACCCAAAAACATTCAGTACTTC
D: .; V: TRBV29-1; J: TRBJ2-5; size: many; CDR3: CSVSTGGSSQYF; DNA: TGCAGCGTTTCCACTGGGGGGTCATCCCAGTACTTC
D: .; V: TRBV11-2; J: TRBJ1-6; size: many; CDR3: CASSRGVDSPLHF; DNA: TGTGCCAGCAGCCGAGGGGTGGATTCACCCCTCCACTTT
D: TRBD1; V: TRBV28; J: TRBJ1-6; size: many; CDR3: CASRKEQGYNSPLHF; DNA: TGTGCCAGCAGAAAGGAACAGGGGTATAATTCACCCCTCCACTTT
D: .; V: TRBV2; J: TRBJ2-2; size: .; CDR3: CASSEARTSGELFF; DNA: TGTGCCAGCAGTGAAGCAAGAACTAGCGGGGAGCTGTTTTTT
D: .; V: TRBV9; J: TRBJ2-7; size: few; CDR3: CASSVSVVEGYEQYF; DNA: TGTGCCAGCAGCGTAAGTGTGGTAGAGGGCTACGAGCAGTACTTC
D: TRBD1; V: TRBV19; J: TRBJ1-3; size: .; CDR3: CASSTATGGFSGNTIYF; DNA: TGTGCCAGTAGTACCGCGACAGGGGGCTTCTCTGGAAACACCATATATTTT
D: .; V: TRBV20-1; J: TRBJ1-4; size: .; CDR3: CSARGSGEKLFF; DNA: TGCAGTGCTAGGGGTAGTGGTGAAAAACTGTTTTTT
D: TRBD1; V: TRBV20-1; J: TRBJ2-4; size: many; CDR3: CSARGEPDRAAKNIQYF; DNA: TGCAGTGCTAGAGGTGAGCCGGACAGGGCAGCCAAAAACATTCAGTACTTC
D: .; V: TRBV25-1; J: TRBJ2-7; size: .; CDR3: CASSVGQLPYEQYF; DNA: TGTGCCAGCAGCGTAGGACAGCTCCCCTACGAGCAGTACTTC
D: .; V: TRBV20-1; J: TRBJ2-7; size: .; CDR3: CSARETGTYEQYF; DNA: TGCAGTGCTAGGGAAACGGGAACCTACGAGCAGTACTTC
D: .; V: TRBV4-3; J: TRBJ2-5; size: .; CDR3: CASSQGGQLQETQYF; DNA: TGCGCCAGCAGCCAGGGGGGACAGCTTCAAGAGACCCAGTACTTC
D: .; V: TRBV20-1; J: TRBJ2-7; size: .; CDR3: CSARDGSQPGMVTYEQYF; DNA: TGCAGTGCTAGAGATGGCAGCCAACCTGGGATGGTCACCTACGAGCAGTACTTC
D: TRBD2; V: TRBV20-1; J: TRBJ2-1; size: .; CDR3: CSASISNGGNEQFF; DNA: TGCAGTGCTAGTATCAGTAACGGGGGGAATGAGCAGTTCTTC
D: .; V: TRBV5-4; J: TRBJ2-7; size: .; CDR3: CASSSREGPYEQYF; DNA: TGTGCCAGCAGCTCCCGTGAGGGACCCTACGAGCAGTACTTC
D: TRBD2; V: TRBV4-1; J: TRBJ2-3; size: .; CDR3: CASSLDLAGGTDTQYF; DNA: TGCGCCAGCAGCCTCGACCTAGCGGGGGGCACAGATACGCAGTATTTT